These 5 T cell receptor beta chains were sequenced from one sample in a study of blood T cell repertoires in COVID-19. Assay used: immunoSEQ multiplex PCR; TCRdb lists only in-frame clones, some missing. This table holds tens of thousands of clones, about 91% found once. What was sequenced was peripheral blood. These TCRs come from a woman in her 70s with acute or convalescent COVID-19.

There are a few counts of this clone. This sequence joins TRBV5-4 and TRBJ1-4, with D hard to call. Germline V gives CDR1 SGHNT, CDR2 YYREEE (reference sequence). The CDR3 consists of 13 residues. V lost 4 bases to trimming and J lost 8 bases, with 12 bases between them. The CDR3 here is CASSLIGGEKLFF. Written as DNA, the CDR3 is TGTGCCAGCAGCCTGATCGGAGGAGAAAAACTGTTTTTT.

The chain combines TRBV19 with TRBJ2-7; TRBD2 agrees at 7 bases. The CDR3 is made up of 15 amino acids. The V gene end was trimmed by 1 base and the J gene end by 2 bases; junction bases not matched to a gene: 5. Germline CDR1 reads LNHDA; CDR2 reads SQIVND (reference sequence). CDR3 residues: CASSIVAGVTYEQYF. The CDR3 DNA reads TGTGCCAGTAGTATAGTGGCGGGAGTAACCTACGAGCAGTACTTC. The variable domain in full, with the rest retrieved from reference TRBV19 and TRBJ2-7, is DGGITQSPKYLFRKEGQNVTLSCEQNLNHDAMYWYRQDPGQGLRLIYYSQIVNDFQKGDIAEGYSVSREKKESFPLTVTSAQKNPTAFYLCASSIVAGVTYEQYFGPGTRLTVT.

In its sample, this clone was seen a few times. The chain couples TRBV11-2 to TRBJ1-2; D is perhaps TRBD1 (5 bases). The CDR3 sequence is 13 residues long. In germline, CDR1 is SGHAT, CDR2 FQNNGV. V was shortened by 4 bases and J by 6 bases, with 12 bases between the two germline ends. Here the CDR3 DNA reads TGTGCCAGCAGCTCACGACAGACGAATGGCTACACCTTC. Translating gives CASSSRQTNGYTF.

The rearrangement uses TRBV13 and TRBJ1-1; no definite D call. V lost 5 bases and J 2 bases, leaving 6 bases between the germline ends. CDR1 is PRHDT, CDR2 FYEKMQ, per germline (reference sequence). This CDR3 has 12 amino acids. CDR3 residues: CASSSINTEAFF. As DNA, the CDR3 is TGTGCCAGCAGCAGCATTAACACTGAAGCTTTCTTT.

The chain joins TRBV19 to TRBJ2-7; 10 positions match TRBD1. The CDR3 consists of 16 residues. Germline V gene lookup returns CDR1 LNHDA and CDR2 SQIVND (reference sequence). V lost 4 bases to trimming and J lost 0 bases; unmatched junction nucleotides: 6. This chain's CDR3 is CASSTGQGTDSYEQYF. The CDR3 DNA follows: TGTGCCAGTAGTACGGGACAGGGGACCGACTCCTACGAGCAGTACTTC.